The 17 T cell receptor beta chains listed next were all sequenced from one sample in a study of T cells in localized non-small cell lung cancer. The method was immunoSEQ multiplex PCR; TCRdb's version includes in-frame clones alone and lacks a portion of them. The table includes about 40,000 clones, around 86% detected once. Sequences were derived from peripheral blood mononuclear cells, sampled before any cancer treatment. Source of these receptors: a male donor aged 60 or over with stage II lung adenocarcinoma.

The V and J genes are TRBV5-1 and TRBJ2-2; 9 positions agree with TRBD1. CDR3 length: 15 amino acids. Trimming cost V 4 bases and J 5 bases; bases outside gene matches: 6. CDR1 is SGHRS, CDR2 YFSETQ, per germline. DNA for the CDR3: TGCGCCAGCAGCGCACAGGGGGCGCAAACCGGGGAGCTGTTTTTT. Translating gives CASSAQGAQTGELFF.

V usage is TRBV6-1 and J usage is TRBJ1-1; 9 nucleotides line up with TRBD1. Looked up from germline, CDR1 is MNHNS and CDR2 is SASEGT. The junction had 6 bases not matched to a gene; V was cut back by 4 bases and J by 0 bases. This CDR3 comprises 16 residues. The CDR3, as DNA: TGTGCCAGCAGTGCTGACAGGGGGGCGATGAACACTGAAGCTTTCTTT. The encoded protein is CASSADRGAMNTEAFF.

As DNA, the CDR3 is TGTGCCAGTATCTCCAGGGGGGGGTACACTGAAGCTTTCTTT. Translation gives CASISRGGYTEAFF. The gene calls are TRBV19 and TRBJ1-1, with 7 bases lining up with TRBD1. CDR3 length: 14 residues. V lost 7 bases to trimming and J lost 3 bases; unmatched junction nucleotides: 8. Germline CDR1 is LNHDA and CDR2 is SQIVND (reference sequence).

This clone was observed a single time. The rearrangement joins TRBV4-2 to TRBJ1-6, with TRBD1 matching over 9 bases. CDR1 and CDR2 from the germline V gene are LGHNA and YNFKEQ. The V and J ends lost 0 bases and 10 bases, in that order; junction bases with no gene match: 7. CDR3 length equals 16 residues. The CDR3 DNA sequence: TGTGCCAGCAGCCAAGATCGGGGGACAGGGTCCTCACCCCTCCACTTT. This translates into CASSQDRGTGSSPLHF.

The rearrangement uses TRBV5-5 and TRBJ2-6; D is undetermined. Deletions cut 1 base from V and 0 bases from J, with 5 bases between. The CDR3 is 15 residues long. Germline V gene lookup returns CDR1 SGHKS and CDR2 YYEKEE (reference sequence). CDR3 in DNA: TGTGCCAGCAGCTTGCACATCTCTGGGGCCAACGTCCTGACTTTC. Residues: CASSLHISGANVLTF.

This clone was seen only once. The V call is TRBV6-1, the J call TRBJ2-7; a possible D gene is TRBD2 (5 bases). The CDR3 covers 11 residues. Germline lookup yields CDR1 MNHNS and CDR2 SASEGT. Trimming cost V 8 bases and J 7 bases, with 12 bases left between them. This CDR3 reads CASGSSWEQYF. Here the CDR3 DNA reads TGTGCCAGCGGATCTAGCTGGGAGCAGTACTTC.

J is TRBJ2-1 and V is TRBV19; 13 bases line up with TRBD2. Germline CDR1 and CDR2: LNHDA and SQIVND (reference sequence). The CDR3 is 15 amino acids. V lost 7 bases to trimming and J lost 7 bases; unmatched junction nucleotides: 7. The CDR3 DNA reads TGTGCCAGTAATGTACTAGCGGGAGGGGGTAATGAGCAGTTCTTC. Its translation is CASNVLAGGGNEQFF.

This chain connects TRBV28 to TRBJ2-7, with D possibly TRBD2 on 6 matching bases. Trimming stripped 2 bases from V and 7 bases from J, with 12 bases between. The CDR3 length is 13 residues. Germline V gene sequence: CDR1 MDHEN, CDR2 SYDVKM. The CDR3 coding sequence is TGTGCCAGCAGTTTAGGGGGGTTGGGGGAGCAGTACTTC. Translated: CASSLGGLGEQYF.

This chain connects TRBV21-1 to TRBJ1-2; the table names TRBD1, a call not compared with the DNA. TRBV21-1 is annotated as a pseudogene. The CDR3 runs to 17 residues. The CDR3 here is CASSKERDRGSNYGYTF. The CDR3 DNA reads as TGTGCCAGCAGCAAAGAAAGGGACAGGGGTTCTAACTATGGCTACACCTTC.

This clone is judged medium-sized. This chain uses TRBV10-3 with TRBJ1-2; D is possibly TRBD1 (6 bases). Germline CDR1 ENHRY, CDR2 SYGVKD. CDR3 length: 14 residues. Trimming pared 6 bases from V and 5 bases from J, leaving 16 bases between. CDR3 sequence (DNA): TGTGCCATCAGGGGGGGCCAGACGGCATATGGCTACACCTTC. Amino acids: CAIRGGQTAYGYTF.

The table lists this clone with a few counts. The V and J genes are TRBV7-9 and TRBJ2-2; TRBD1 agrees at 7 bases. The length of the CDR3 is 15 residues. CDR1 and CDR2 (germline): SEHNR, FQNEAQ (reference sequence). J gave up 4 bases and V 1 base, and 3 bases lay outside the gene matches. CDR3 nucleotides: TGTGCCAGCAGCTTAGAGGGGGCGACCACCGGGGAGCTGTTTTTT. Translated, it gives CASSLEGATTGELFF.

The CDR3 loop is CASSVRDRDGYTF. As DNA, the CDR3 is TGTGCCAGCAGCGTCCGGGACAGGGATGGCTACACCTTC. The chain couples TRBV7-2 to TRBJ1-2; 9 bases are shared with TRBD1. Germline V lookup: CDR1 SGHTA, CDR2 FQGNSA. The trim removed 5 bases at V and 6 bases at J, leaving 4 bases unmatched. The CDR3 has 13 residues.

The V gene is TRBV4-3, the J gene TRBJ2-2; D might be TRBD1 or TRBD2, each matching 5 bases. The CDR3 extends over 17 amino acids. Deletions cut 1 base from V and 5 bases from J, with 17 bases between. Per the germline V gene, CDR1 is LGHNA and CDR2 is YSLEER. CDR3 sequence (DNA): TGCGCCAGCAGCCAAGTATACCCCGCAGGGACGACCGGGGAGCTGTTTTTT. Amino acid sequence: CASSQVYPAGTTGELFF.

The chain combines TRBV7-3 with TRBJ2-2, with D hard to call. Trimming removed 1 base at V and 7 bases at J, with 10 bases between. The germline V gene has CDR1 SGHTA and CDR2 FQGTGA. The CDR3 runs 14 residues. Written as DNA, the CDR3 is TGTGCCAGCAGCTTAAATTTTGTCGGCGGGGAGCTGTTTTTT. It specifies CASSLNFVGGELFF.

The chain is built from TRBV27 and TRBJ2-7; unclear D gene. V was pared by 6 bases and J by 2 bases, with 20 bases between. Germline V CDR1 and CDR2: MNHEY, SMNVEV (reference sequence). This CDR3 has 16 residues. In DNA form, the CDR3 reads TGTGCCAGCAGCCCATCCTGGGGAAGGGTCGCCTACGAGCAGTACTTC. Its protein product is CASSPSWGRVAYEQYF.

This clone has only one observation. This chain connects TRBV4-1 to TRBJ2-7; possibly TRBD2 for D (5 bases). V lost 0 bases and J 6 bases, leaving 18 bases between the germline ends. The germline V gene has CDR1 MGHRA and CDR2 YSYEKL. There are 16 residues in the CDR3. The CDR3, as DNA: TGCGCCAGCAGCCAAGATCAGCGGACCGGCTCCCTCGAGCAGTACTTC. Translated, it gives CASSQDQRTGSLEQYF.

The CDR3 reads CASSPDRGGTEAFF. In DNA, the CDR3 is TGTGCCAGCAGCCCGGACAGGGGCGGAACTGAAGCTTTCTTT. J is TRBJ1-1 and V is TRBV11-1, with 9 bases that match TRBD1. The ends lost 5 bases at V and 5 bases at J; junction bases unmatched: 6. The CDR3 extends over 14 amino acids. Germline-derived CDR1 and CDR2 are SGHAT and FQDESV (reference sequence). Full variable domain (rest looked up from reference TRBV11-1 and TRBJ1-1): EAEVAQSPRYKITEKSQAVAFWCDPISGHATLYWYRQILGQGPELLVQFQDESVVDDSQLPKDRFSAERLKGVDSTLKIQPAELGDSAMYLCASSPDRGGTEAFFGQGTRLTVV.